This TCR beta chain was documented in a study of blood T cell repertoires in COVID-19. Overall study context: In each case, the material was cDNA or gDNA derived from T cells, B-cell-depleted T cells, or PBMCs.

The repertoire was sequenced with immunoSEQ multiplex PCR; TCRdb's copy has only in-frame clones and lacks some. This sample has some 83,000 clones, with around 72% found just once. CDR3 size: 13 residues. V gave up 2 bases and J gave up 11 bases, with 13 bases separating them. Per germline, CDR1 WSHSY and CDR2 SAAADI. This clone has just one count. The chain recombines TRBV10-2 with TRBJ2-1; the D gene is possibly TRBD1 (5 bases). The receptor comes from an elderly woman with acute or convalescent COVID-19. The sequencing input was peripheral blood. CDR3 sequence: CASSEGQGNKQFF. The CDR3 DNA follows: TGCGCCAGCAGTGAGGGGCAGGGAAACAAGCAGTTCTTC.